The 16 T cell receptor beta chains presented below share a single source sample, sequenced in a study of control samples from healthy donors and cancer patients. The protocol was immunoSEQ multiplex PCR, while the TCRdb copy is restricted to in-frame clones and leaves out a portion. The data hold around 85,000 clones, with around 94% observed a single time. Input material: blood. The receptors stem from a woman between 18 and 30 years old in good health.

The V and J genes are TRBV5-4 and TRBJ2-3; 9 bases align to TRBD2. The CDR3 consists of 16 residues. Germline V CDR1 and CDR2: SGHNT, YYREEE (reference sequence). V dropped 2 bases and J dropped 1; count of bases not matched to a gene: 5. CDR3 amino acids: CASSLDSGSRTDTQYF. Written as DNA, the CDR3 is TGTGCCAGCAGCTTAGATAGCGGGAGTCGCACAGATACGCAGTATTTT. Full variable domain (outside the CDR3, taken from reference TRBV5-4 and TRBJ2-3): ETGVTQSPTHLIKTRGQQVTLRCSSQSGHNTVSWYQQALGQGPQFIFQYYREEENGRGNFPPRFSGLQFPNYSSELNVNALELDDSALYLCASSLDSGSRTDTQYFGPGTRLTVL.

The J gene is TRBJ2-2, the V gene TRBV24-1; D call uncertain. This CDR3 contains 13 residues. CDR1 is KGHDR and CDR2 is SFDVKD in the germline V gene. The ends were cut back, 7 bases at V and 0 bases at J, with 5 bases in the middle. In DNA form, the CDR3 reads TGTGCCACCAGGGACGCGAACACCGGGGAGCTGTTTTTT. It yields the protein CATRDANTGELFF.

The genes are TRBV7-2 and TRBJ1-5; TRBD1 aligns across 7 bases. The CDR3 contains 14 residues. The germline V gene has CDR1 SGHTA and CDR2 FQGNSA. J was trimmed by 4 bases and V by 1 base; bases with no gene match: 1. The CDR3 DNA reads as TGTGCCAGCAGCTTAGGGGGACAGAATCAGCCCCAGCATTTT. Its translation is CASSLGGQNQPQHF. Full variable domain (remainder filled in from reference TRBV7-2 and TRBJ1-5): GAGVSQSPSNKVTEKGKDVELRCDPISGHTALYWYRQSLGQGLEFLIYFQGNSAPDKSGLPSDRFSAERTGGSVSTLTIQRTQQEDSAVYLCASSLGGQNQPQHFGDGTRLSIL.

CDR3 DNA: TGTGCCAGCAGTCCTCTGGACAGGGTTTCCTACGAGCAGTACTTC. Encoded protein: CASSPLDRVSYEQYF. This chain joins TRBV27 and TRBJ2-7, with 8 bases matching TRBD1. From germline, CDR1 is MNHEY and CDR2 SMNVEV (reference sequence). The CDR3 consists of 15 residues. The V gene end was trimmed by 5 bases and the J gene end by 1 base; junction bases not matched to a gene: 7.

CDR3 coding DNA: TGTGCCACGGTGGGACAGGGGAACACTGAAGCTTTCTTT. Protein sequence: CATVGQGNTEAFF. This sequence joins TRBV24-1 and TRBJ1-1; 9 bases line up with TRBD1. Trimming at V came to 10 bases and at J to 1 base, leaving 3 bases not matched to a gene. Germline lookup yields CDR1 KGHDR and CDR2 SFDVKD. The CDR3 contains 13 residues.

The rearrangement joins TRBV19 to TRBJ1-2; D gene ambiguous. This CDR3 comprises 14 residues. CDR1 is LNHDA and CDR2 is SQIVND in the germline V gene (reference sequence). The ends were cut back, 5 bases at V and 8 bases at J, with 18 bases in the middle. Here the CDR3 reads CASSLNTPLAGYTF. The CDR3 nucleotides are TGTGCCAGTAGTCTTAACACCCCCCTTGCCGGCTACACCTTC.

The V and J genes are TRBV7-9 and TRBJ1-5, with D perhaps TRBD1 (5 bases). V dropped 1 base and J dropped 6 bases, with 10 bases sitting between them. Germline V lookup: CDR1 SEHNR, CDR2 FQNEAQ (reference sequence). This CDR3 has 14 amino acids. The CDR3 here is CASSLGGEGQPQHF. CDR3 in DNA: TGTGCCAGCAGCTTAGGGGGGGAGGGTCAGCCCCAGCATTTT.

The J gene is TRBJ2-7, the V gene TRBV27, with a weak D call TRBD2 (6 bases). Germline CDR1 is MNHEY and CDR2 is SMNVEV (reference sequence). The ends were cut back, 0 bases at V and 5 bases at J, with 11 bases in the middle. There are 14 residues in the CDR3. The CDR3: CASSLSFSGHEQYF. DNA for the CDR3: TGTGCCAGCAGTTTATCTTTTAGCGGTCACGAGCAGTACTTC.

V and J are TRBV6-6 and TRBJ2-6, with D possibly being TRBD1 or TRBD2 (6 bases each). The CDR3 contains 16 residues. V lost 8 bases, J lost 1 base, and 15 bases lay in between. The germline gives CDR1 MNHNY, CDR2 SVGAGI (reference sequence). The CDR3 region has the DNA TGTGCCAGCGGGGGGACAACAGGATCTGGGGCCAACGTCCTGACTTTC. This gives the protein CASGGTTGSGANVLTF.

The genes are TRBV5-1 and TRBJ1-1; a weak D match, TRBD1 (5 bases). The CDR3 consists of 16 residues. The germline CDR1 and CDR2 sequences are SGHRS and YFSETQ. The V end was cut by 3 bases, the J end by 2 bases, with 17 bases between. CDR3 sequence reads: CASSWNQGGPNTEAFF. The CDR3 nucleotides read TGCGCCAGCAGCTGGAACCAGGGAGGGCCAAACACTGAAGCTTTCTTT.

The chain employs TRBV21-1 and TRBJ1-2; the table's D call, TRBD1, was not checked against the DNA. TRBV21-1 is recorded as a pseudogene. The CDR3 extends over 16 amino acids. For the CDR3, the DNA is TGTGCCAGCAGCAAAGGGGCAGGGGTGGAGGAGGATGGCTACACCTTC. It yields the protein CASSKGAGVEEDGYTF.

The V call is TRBV28, the J call TRBJ1-6; 8 bases match TRBD1. The CDR3 is 13 residues long. The germline CDR1 and CDR2 sequences are MDHEN and SYDVKM. V lost 9 bases and J lost 7; bases outside the gene matches: 5. The CDR3 DNA reads as TGTGCCAGTCTTGGACAGGGAAATTCACCCCTCCACTTT. Encoded protein: CASLGQGNSPLHF.

The chain joins TRBV19 to TRBJ1-4, with 10 bases identical to TRBD1. From germline, CDR1 is LNHDA and CDR2 SQIVND (reference sequence). CDR3 size: 18 residues. Germline trimming cut 7 bases from V and 0 bases from J; bases unmatched to any gene: 11. The CDR3 region has the DNA TGTGCCAGTAATGGGGTCCGACAGGGGGCCGCAACTAATGAAAAACTGTTTTTT. Translated: CASNGVRQGAATNEKLFF.

The chain links TRBV3-1 (or the pseudogene TRBV3-2) to TRBJ1-3; TRBD1 agrees at 7 bases. Germline V CDR1 and CDR2: LGHDT, YNNKEL (reference sequence). With 6 bases clipped from V and 2 bases from J, the junction kept 4 bases outside the gene matches. The CDR3 loop spans 14 amino acids. The CDR3 region is CASRHRGAGNTIYF. The CDR3 nucleotides read TGTGCCAGCAGGCACAGGGGTGCTGGAAACACCATATATTTT.

The count of this clone is one. The DNA of the CDR3 is TGCAGCGTTATGCGCGGGGGCGAGCAGTACTTC. Encoded protein: CSVMRGGEQYF. The chain combines TRBV29-1 with TRBJ2-7; TRBD2 matches 7 bases. CDR3 length: 11 amino acids. CDR1 and CDR2 (germline): SQVTM, ANQGSEA. V was pared by 5 bases and J by 6 bases, with 4 bases of the junction left unmatched.

This chain connects TRBV27 to TRBJ2-7; no clear D. Trimming left V 4 bases short and J 1 base short, with 8 bases between. This CDR3 contains 13 residues. The germline V gene has CDR1 MNHEY and CDR2 SMNVEV (reference sequence). The DNA of the CDR3 is TGTGCCAGCAGTTCAGACGGTTCCTACGAGCAGTACTTC. It encodes CASSSDGSYEQYF.